Below, 3 T cell receptor beta chains from the same sample are listed, as sequenced in a study of cytomegalovirus exposure and HLA in healthy donors. Amplification used 60 Vbeta primers and 13 Jbeta primers. Produced via immunoSEQ multiplex PCR; TCRdb's table is partial and in-frame only. The sample includes tens of thousands of clones, roughly 80% of them seen just once. Input material: PBMCs. Receptor source: a woman aged 40 to 50 in good health and CMV-seropositive.

The chain recombines TRBV18 with TRBJ1-5, with TRBD1 matching 11 bases. The CDR3 runs to 16 residues. Germline CDR1 KGHSH, CDR2 LQKENI. The V gene end was trimmed by 2 bases and the J gene end by 5 bases; junction bases not matched to a gene: 5. CDR3 sequence reads: CASSPTGTGGDQPQHF. CDR3 coding DNA: TGTGCCAGCTCACCAACCGGGACAGGGGGGGATCAGCCCCAGCATTTT.

CDR3 sequence (DNA): TGTGCCAGTGCCCAGGGGTCCCTCAACACTGAAGCTTTCTTT. Protein product: CASAQGSLNTEAFF. The chain is built from TRBV28 and TRBJ1-1; D possibly corresponds to TRBD1 (6 bases). Trimming took off 9 bases at V and 2 bases at J, with 16 bases between the two ends. CDR3 length: 14 residues. Germline CDR1 is MDHEN and CDR2 is SYDVKM. Combining the CDR3 with reference TRBV28 and TRBJ1-1 gives the whole variable domain DVKVTQSSRYLVKRTGEKVFLECVQDMDHENMFWYRQDPGLGLRLIYFSYDVKMKEKGDIPEGYSVSREKKERFSLILESASTNQTSMYLCASAQGSLNTEAFFGQGTRLTVV.

The CDR3 loop reads CASSLESGNTGELFF. CDR3 DNA sequence: TGTGCCAGCAGCTTAGAGTCGGGGAACACCGGGGAGCTGTTTTTT. This chain connects TRBV11-1 to TRBJ2-2; D not resolved. Germline V CDR1 and CDR2: SGHAT, FQDESV (reference sequence). CDR3 size: 15 residues. V lost 1 base and J lost 1, with 7 bases in between.